The present entry profiles one T cell receptor (beta chain) with its context. Study processing details: Estimates of nucleated cell counts were drawn from the amplification of reference gene primers. The protocol was immunoSEQ multiplex PCR, while the TCRdb copy is restricted to in-frame clones and leaves out a portion. Clone size and V and J calls were adopted from that table, with D and trimming inferred from the DNA. The sample yields around 230,000 clones, 86% seen once. The record originates from a study of blood T cell repertoires in COVID-19. Study-level background: From T cells, B-cell-depleted T cells, or PBMCs came the material, which was cDNA or gDNA.

With 6 bases removed from V and 8 bases from J, the gap between germline ends came to 14 bases. Germline values: CDR1 MNHEY, CDR2 SVGEGT. CDR3 length: 14 amino acids. Sequences were obtained from peripheral blood. V usage is TRBV6-2 or TRBV6-3 and J usage is TRBJ1-6; D might be TRBD1 (6 bases). The clonotype comes from a man in his thirties or forties who had recovered from COVID-19. The CDR3 sequence is CASSNTGKDSPLHF. Here the CDR3 DNA reads TGTGCCAGCAGCAATACAGGGAAGGATTCACCCCTCCACTTT.